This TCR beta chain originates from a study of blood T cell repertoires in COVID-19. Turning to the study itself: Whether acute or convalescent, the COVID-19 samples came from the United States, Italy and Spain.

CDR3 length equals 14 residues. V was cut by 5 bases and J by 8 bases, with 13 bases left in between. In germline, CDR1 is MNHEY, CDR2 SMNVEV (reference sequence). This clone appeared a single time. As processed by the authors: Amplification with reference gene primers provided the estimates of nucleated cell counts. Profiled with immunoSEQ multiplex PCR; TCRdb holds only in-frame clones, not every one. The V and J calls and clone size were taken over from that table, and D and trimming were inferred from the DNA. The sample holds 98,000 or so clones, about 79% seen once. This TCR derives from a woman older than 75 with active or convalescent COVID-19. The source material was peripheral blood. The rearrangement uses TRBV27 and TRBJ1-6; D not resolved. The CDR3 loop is CASSPRTGDSPLHF. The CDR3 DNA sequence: TGTGCCAGCAGTCCACGAACCGGGGATTCACCCCTCCACTTT.